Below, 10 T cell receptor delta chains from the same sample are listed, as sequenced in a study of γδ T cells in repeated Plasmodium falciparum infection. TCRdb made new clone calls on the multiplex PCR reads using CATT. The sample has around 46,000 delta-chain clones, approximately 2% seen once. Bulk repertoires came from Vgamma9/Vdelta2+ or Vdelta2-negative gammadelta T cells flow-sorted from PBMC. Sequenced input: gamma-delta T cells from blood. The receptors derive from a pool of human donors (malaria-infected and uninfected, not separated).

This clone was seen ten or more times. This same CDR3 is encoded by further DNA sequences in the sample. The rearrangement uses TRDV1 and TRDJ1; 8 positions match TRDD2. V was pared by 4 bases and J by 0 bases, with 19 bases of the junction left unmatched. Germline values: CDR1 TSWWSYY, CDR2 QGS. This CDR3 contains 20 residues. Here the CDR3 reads CALGVIKLPTGMEHTDKLIF. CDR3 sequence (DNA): TGTGCTCTTGGGGTAATAAAACTTCCTACTGGGATGGAACACACCGATAAACTCATCTTT.

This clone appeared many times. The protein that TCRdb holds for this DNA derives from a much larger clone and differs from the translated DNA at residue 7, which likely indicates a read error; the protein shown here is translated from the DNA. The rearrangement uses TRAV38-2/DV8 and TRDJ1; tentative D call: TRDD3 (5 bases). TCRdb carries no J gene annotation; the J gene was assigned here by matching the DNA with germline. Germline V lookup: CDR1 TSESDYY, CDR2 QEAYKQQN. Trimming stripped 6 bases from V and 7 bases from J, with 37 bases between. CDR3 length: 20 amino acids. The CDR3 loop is CAYIGSESTPGRWWGLKLIF. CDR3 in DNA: TGTGCTTATATAGGTAGCGAGAGTACTCCCGGCCGGTGGTGGGGCCTTAAACTCATCTTT.

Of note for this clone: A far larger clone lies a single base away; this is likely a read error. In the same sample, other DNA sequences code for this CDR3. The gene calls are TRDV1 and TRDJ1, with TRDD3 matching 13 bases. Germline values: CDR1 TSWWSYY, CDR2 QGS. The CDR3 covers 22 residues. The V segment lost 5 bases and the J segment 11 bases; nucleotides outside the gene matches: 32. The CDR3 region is CALGSRSSYGGTGGYARKKLIF. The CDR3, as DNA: TGTGCTCTTGGGAGTCGTTCTTCCTACGGGGGTACTGGGGGATACGCGAGGAAAAAGCTCATCTTT.

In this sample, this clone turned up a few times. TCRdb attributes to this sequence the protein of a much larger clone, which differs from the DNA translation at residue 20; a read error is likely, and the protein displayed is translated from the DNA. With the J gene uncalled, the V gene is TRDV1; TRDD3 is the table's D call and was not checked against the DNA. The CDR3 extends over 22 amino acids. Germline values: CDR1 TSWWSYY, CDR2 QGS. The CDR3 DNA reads TGTGCTCTTGGGGAACTACTACTGGGGGATAGATACCCCCCATCTAGTACCGATAAACCCATCTTT. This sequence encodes CALGELLLGDRYPPSSTDKPIF.

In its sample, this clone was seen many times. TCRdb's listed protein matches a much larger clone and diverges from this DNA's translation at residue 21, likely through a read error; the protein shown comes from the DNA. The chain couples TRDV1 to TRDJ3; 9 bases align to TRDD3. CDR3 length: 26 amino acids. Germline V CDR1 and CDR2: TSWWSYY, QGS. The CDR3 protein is CALGELNPPTLEVWGISSWDARQMFF. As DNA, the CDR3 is TGTGCTCTTGGGGAACTCAACCCCCCTACGTTGGAAGTCTGGGGGATTAGCTCCTGGGACGCCCGACAGATGTTTTTC.

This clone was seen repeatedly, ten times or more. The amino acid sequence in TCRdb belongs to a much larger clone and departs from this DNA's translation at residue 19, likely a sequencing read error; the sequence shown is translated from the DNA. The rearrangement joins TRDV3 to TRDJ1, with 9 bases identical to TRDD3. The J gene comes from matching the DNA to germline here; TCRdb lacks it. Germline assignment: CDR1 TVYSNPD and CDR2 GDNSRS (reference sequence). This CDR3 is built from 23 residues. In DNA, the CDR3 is TGTGCCTCCCTCAGTACTGGGGGACAGACGGCGAAAGTGGGGGTGAGATACACCGGTAAACTCATCTTT. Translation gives CASLSTGGQTAKVGVRYTGKLIF.

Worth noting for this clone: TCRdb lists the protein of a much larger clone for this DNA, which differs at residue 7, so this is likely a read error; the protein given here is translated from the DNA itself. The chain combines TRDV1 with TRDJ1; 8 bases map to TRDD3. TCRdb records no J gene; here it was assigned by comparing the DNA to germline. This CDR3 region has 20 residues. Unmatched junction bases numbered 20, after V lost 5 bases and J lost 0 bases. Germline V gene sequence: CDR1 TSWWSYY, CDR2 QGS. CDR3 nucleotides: TGTGCTCTTGGGAAACGAGCGGTCCTGGGGATACCTGGGTACACCGATAAACTCATCTTT. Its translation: CALGKRAVLGIPGYTDKLIF.

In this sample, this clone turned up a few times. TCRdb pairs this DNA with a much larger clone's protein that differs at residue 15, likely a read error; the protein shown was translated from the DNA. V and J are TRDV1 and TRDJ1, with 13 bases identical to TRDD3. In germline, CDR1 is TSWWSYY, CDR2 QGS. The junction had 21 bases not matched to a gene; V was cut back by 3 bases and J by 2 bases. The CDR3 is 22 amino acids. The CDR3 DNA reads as TGTGCTCTTGGGGAGATTTCCTACTTGTACTGGGGGATACGTACACCGACCGATAAACTCATCTTT. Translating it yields CALGEISYLYWGIRTPTDKLIF.

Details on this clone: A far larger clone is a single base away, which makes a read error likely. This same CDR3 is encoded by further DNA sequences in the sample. The CDR3 region has the DNA TGTGCTCTTGGAGAACTTCAGGTCCGGGGATGCCCCTATTACACCGATAAACTCATCTTT. Translating gives CALGELQVRGCPYYTDKLIF. The chain joins TRDV1 to TRDJ1; D is perhaps TRDD3 (6 bases). TCRdb gives no J gene; it was assigned here by matching the DNA to germline. This CDR3 has 20 amino acids. CDR1 and CDR2 (germline): TSWWSYY, QGS.

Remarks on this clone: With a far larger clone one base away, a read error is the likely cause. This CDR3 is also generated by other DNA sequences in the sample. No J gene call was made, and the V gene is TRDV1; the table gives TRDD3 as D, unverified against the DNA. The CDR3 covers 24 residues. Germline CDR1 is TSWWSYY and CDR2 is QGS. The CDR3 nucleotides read TGTGCTCTTGGGGACCGACACGCTAATGTTCGAAATTACCGGGGGATATTGCGCGCCGATAAACTCATTTTT. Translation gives CALGDRHANVRNYRGILRADKLIF.